The entry below gives a single T cell receptor beta chain sequence along with its context. What it binds is not known. The sample is drawn from a study of cytomegalovirus exposure and HLA in healthy donors. General study points: The later analysis indicated that the majority of CMV-associated TCR beta chains appeared HLA-restricted. For most TCR sequences rarity was the rule, although some public TCRs occurred in many donors. From TCR beta sequences, most subjects' HLA-A and HLA-B alleles were reportedly predicted accurately.

PCR primers comprised 60 Vbeta and 13 Jbeta primers. In the source study's methods: Tens of millions of unique TCR beta chains, roughly 11 million of them shared, were counted by a later analysis. TCRdb's copy holds only in-frame clones and misses some; the assay was immunoSEQ multiplex PCR. V, J and clone size derive from that table, while D and trimming were established from the DNA sequence. The sample contains 150,000 to 200,000 clones, roughly three quarters of which appear only once. V was pared by 1 base and J by 2 bases, with 5 bases between. The CDR3 is 13 amino acids. Germline assignment: CDR1 SEHNR and CDR2 FQNEAQ (reference sequence).

Sequenced sample: PBMCs. The V gene is TRBV7-9, the J gene TRBJ2-5; D is perhaps TRBD1 (5 bases). This receptor was taken from a male donor in good health and CMV-seronegative. As DNA, the CDR3 is TGTGCCAGCAGCTTAGGACAGCAAGAGACCCAGTACTTC. Translation gives CASSLGQQETQYF.